The 28 T cell receptor beta chains below all came from one sample that was sequenced in a study of T cell repertoires in cytomegalovirus infection. TCRdb fed the reads into MiXCR, producing one record per CDR3 protein. The table shows about 460,000 distinct CDR3 sequences, with about 11% occurring only once. The material sequenced was PBMCs. The source is a human donor in good health (CMV status not recorded). Some clones in this sample may be carry-over from other donors' samples.

This clonotype was observed at least ten times. The genes are TRBV27 and TRBJ2-7; 11 bases are shared with TRBD2. Looked up from germline, CDR1 is MNHEY and CDR2 is SMNVEV (reference sequence). Germline trimming cut 5 bases from V and 6 bases from J; bases unmatched to any gene: 6. This CDR3 region has 14 residues. The CDR3 is CASSLSGRGTEQYF. The CDR3 DNA reads TGTGCCAGCAGTCTTAGCGGGAGGGGAACCGAGCAGTACTTC.

The chain is built from TRBV5-1 and TRBJ1-2; D is unresolved. V was clipped by 4 bases and J by 8 bases, with 12 bases between them. The CDR3 is made up of 12 amino acids. Germline lookup yields CDR1 SGHRS and CDR2 YFSETQ. The CDR3 spells CASSQNAQGYTF. The CDR3 DNA reads TGCGCCAGCAGCCAAAACGCACAGGGCTACACCTTC.

This clonotype turned up a few times. The chain joins TRBV7-8 to TRBJ2-1; D is uncertain. V was shortened by 5 bases and J by 5 bases, with 19 bases between the two germline ends. Germline CDR1 reads SGHVS; CDR2 reads FQNEAQ. The CDR3 covers 16 residues. Here the CDR3 reads CASSPFGELGNNEQFF. The CDR3 DNA reads as TGTGCCAGCAGCCCTTTTGGGGAATTAGGCAACAATGAGCAGTTCTTC.

This clonotype has at least ten counts. The chain uses TRBV7-2 and TRBJ1-1; the D is unclear. The V and J ends lost 6 bases and 4 bases respectively, with 15 bases between them. Germline CDR1 and CDR2: SGHTA and FQGNSA. CDR3 length: 14 amino acids. The DNA for the CDR3 is TGTGCCAGCAGGCACAAGTTGGACCGCACTGAAGCTTTCTTT. Its translation is CASRHKLDRTEAFF.

This clonotype was detected ten times or more. This chain links TRBV7-9 with TRBJ1-1, with D perhaps matching TRBD1 (5 bases). The CDR3 covers 14 residues. The V end lost 4 bases, the J end lost 2 bases, and 11 bases lay between the germline ends. CDR1 and CDR2 (germline): SEHNR, FQNEAQ (reference sequence). CDR3 nucleotides: TGTGCCAGCAGCTCCTTCGACAGAAACACTGAAGCTTTCTTT. Amino acid sequence: CASSSFDRNTEAFF. Looking up the rest from reference TRBV7-9 and TRBJ1-1 gives the full variable domain: DTGVSQNPRHKITKRGQNVTFRCDPISEHNRLYWYRQTLGQGPEFLTYFQNEAQLEKSRLLSDRFSAERPKGSFSTLEIQRTEQGDSAMYLCASSSFDRNTEAFFGQGTRLTVV.

This clonotype was seen once. CDR3 in DNA: TGTGCCAGCAGCGTAGGATGGTCCCAGGGTGAGCAGTACTTC. This gives the protein CASSVGWSQGEQYF. The chain employs TRBV9 and TRBJ2-7; weak D call: TRBD1 (5 bases). V gave up 0 bases and J gave up 7 bases, with 14 bases separating them. The CDR3 is 14 residues long. CDR1 SGDLS and CDR2 YYNGEE come from the germline V gene. The full variable domain, its missing parts supplied by reference TRBV9 and TRBJ2-7, is DSGVTQTPKHLITATGQRVTLRCSPRSGDLSVYWYQQSLDQGLQFLIQYYNGEERAKGNILERFSAQQFPDLHSELNLSSLELGDSALYFCASSVGWSQGEQYFGPGTRLTVT.

The V and J genes are TRBV5-5 and TRBJ1-5; possibly TRBD1 for D (6 bases). Looked up from germline, CDR1 is SGHKS and CDR2 is YYEKEE (reference sequence). The V and J ends lost 4 bases and 4 bases respectively, with 18 bases between them. CDR3 length: 16 amino acids. In DNA form, the CDR3 reads TGTGCCAGCAGCCCTACAGGGACTTTGGTGAATCAGCCCCAGCATTTT. The encoded protein is CASSPTGTLVNQPQHF. Supplemented by reference TRBV5-5 and TRBJ1-5, the full variable domain reads DAGVTQSPTHLIKTRGQQVTLRCSPISGHKSVSWYQQVLGQGPQFIFQYYEKEERGRGNFPDRFSARQFPNYSSELNVNALLLGDSALYLCASSPTGTLVNQPQHFGDGTRLSIL.

This clonotype was picked up a small number of times. This chain joins TRBV27 and TRBJ2-7; weak D call: TRBD1 (5 bases). Germline values: CDR1 MNHEY, CDR2 SMNVEV (reference sequence). The CDR3 extends over 15 amino acids. Between the trimmed V and J ends, which lost 2 bases and 5 bases, there was a span of 16 bases. This chain's CDR3 is CASSLGAGFVDEQYF. CDR3 bases: TGTGCCAGCAGTTTAGGAGCAGGGTTTGTTGACGAGCAGTACTTC.

Worth noting for this clonotype: With a much larger clone just one base away, this may be a read error. V usage is TRBV7-2 and J usage is TRBJ2-7; D may correspond to TRBD1 or TRBD2 (5 bases each). The V and J ends lost 4 bases and 7 bases respectively, with 20 bases between them. CDR1 and CDR2 (germline): SGHTA, FQGNSA. This CDR3 region has 15 residues. The DNA of the CDR3 is TGTGCCAGCAGCTCCAGTCAGGGAGCTGGGGAGGAGCAGTACTTC. It is translated as CASSSSQGAGEEQYF.

This clonotype appeared many times. V is TRBV28 and J is TRBJ2-2, with D maybe TRBD2 (5 bases). The CDR3 has 16 amino acids. V lost 4 bases, J lost 0 bases, and 12 bases lay in between. Germline CDR1 and CDR2: MDHEN and SYDVKM. CDR3 in amino acids: CASSSAGGSNTGELFF. The CDR3 DNA follows: TGTGCCAGCAGTTCGGCGGGTGGATCGAACACCGGGGAGCTGTTTTTT.

In this sample, this clonotype turned up many times. The rearrangement uses TRBV7-3 and TRBJ2-1; 12 bases align to TRBD2. The CDR3 runs to 15 residues. Germline lookup yields CDR1 SGHTA and CDR2 FQGTGA. J lost 7 bases, V lost 4 bases, and 5 bases had no gene match. CDR3 in amino acids: CASSSLAGGINEQFF. For the CDR3, the DNA is TGTGCCAGCAGCTCTCTAGCGGGGGGGATAAATGAGCAGTTCTTC.

Concerning this clonotype: The germline gene is not matched at one end of the junction; a read error may be the cause. The chain joins TRBV7-3 to TRBJ2-5, with D tentatively TRBD2 (6 bases). CDR3 length equals 13 residues. Germline lookup yields CDR1 SGHTA and CDR2 FQGTGA. CDR3: CASSPRSGETLYF. The CDR3 coding sequence is TGTGCCAGCAGCCCACGGTCGGGAGAGACCCTGTACTTC. The full variable domain, in which reference TRBV7-3 and TRBJ2-5 provide the parts outside the CDR3, is GAGVSQTPSNKVTEKGKYVELRCDPISGHTALYWYRQSLGQGPEFLIYFQGTGAADDSGLPNDRFFAVRPEGSVSTLKIQRTERGDSAVYLCASSPRSGETLYFGPGTRLLVL.

This clonotype was detected a few times. This chain links TRBV3-1 with TRBJ1-2; D unclear. Germline V lookup: CDR1 LGHDT, CDR2 YNNKEL (reference sequence). V was pared by 7 bases and J by 4 bases, with 7 bases between. The CDR3 runs to 11 residues. CDR3 in DNA: TGTGCCAGCACAAATGGCTATGGCTACACCTTC. As protein: CASTNGYGYTF.

The sample holds many counts of this clonotype. V and J are TRBV19 and TRBJ1-5, with TRBD1 matching 7 bases. The CDR3 has 14 residues. Per germline, CDR1 LNHDA and CDR2 SQIVND (reference sequence). V lost 1 base to trimming and J lost 5 bases; unmatched junction nucleotides: 2. Here the CDR3 reads CASSIGQGYQPQHF. The CDR3 nucleotides read TGTGCCAGTAGTATAGGACAGGGCTATCAGCCCCAGCATTTT.

In its sample, this clonotype was seen many times. This sequence joins TRBV29-1 and TRBJ2-7; D may be TRBD2 (6 bases). This CDR3 region has 13 residues. The V end lost 1 base, the J end lost 6 bases, and 13 bases lay between the germline ends. In germline, CDR1 is SQVTM, CDR2 ANQGSEA. In nucleotides, the CDR3 is TGCAGCGTTGAAGGGACGGGAGCGGCCGAGCAGTACTTC. Its protein is CSVEGTGAAEQYF.

The rearrangement links TRBV4-2 to TRBJ2-2; no firm D call. The CDR3 totals 17 residues. Trimming cost V 0 bases and J 0 bases, with 11 bases left between them. Looked up from germline, CDR1 is LGHNA and CDR2 is YNFKEQ. DNA for the CDR3: TGTGCCAGCAGCCAAGATGGCTACAAAACGAACACCGGGGAGCTGTTTTTT. It is translated as CASSQDGYKTNTGELFF.

Many counts were recorded for this clonotype. This chain links TRBV6-5 with TRBJ2-7; 7 bases map to TRBD2. Germline CDR1 reads MNHEY; CDR2 reads SVGAGI. This CDR3 has 14 residues. Unmatched junction bases numbered 5, after V lost 4 bases and J lost 2 bases. As DNA, the CDR3 is TGTGCCAGCAGTTGGGGGGAGGGCCCCTACGAGCAGTACTTC. Its translation is CASSWGEGPYEQYF.

Only a few counts were recorded for this clonotype. The gene calls are TRBV27 and TRBJ1-5; a possible D gene is TRBD1 (5 bases). Germline V lookup: CDR1 MNHEY, CDR2 SMNVEV (reference sequence). Deletions cut 5 bases from V and 5 bases from J, with 10 bases between. This CDR3 has 13 amino acids. CDR3 bases: TGTGCCAGCAGTCAGGGATCGCATCAGCCCCAGCATTTT. It is translated as CASSQGSHQPQHF.

This clonotype was counted ten times or more. The rearrangement joins TRBV7-3 to TRBJ2-3, with 7 bases fitting TRBD2. The V and J ends lost 5 bases and 2 bases, in that order; junction bases with no gene match: 7. Looked up from germline, CDR1 is SGHTA and CDR2 is FQGTGA. CDR3 size: 15 residues. CDR3 DNA sequence: TGTGCCAGCAGCCGAGGAGCGGGAATCACAGATACGCAGTATTTT. Its translation is CASSRGAGITDTQYF.

There are many counts of this clonotype. The chain has TRBV9 and TRBJ2-3; the D is unclear. The CDR3 is made up of 17 amino acids. Germline CDR1 is SGDLS and CDR2 is YYNGEE. V was pared by 3 bases and J by 0 bases, with 17 bases between. As DNA, the CDR3 is TGTGCCAGCAGCGGGCCCTTAGTCCCATTTAGCACAGATACGCAGTATTTT. Translated: CASSGPLVPFSTDTQYF.

This clonotype was counted between two and nine times. The V call is TRBV24-1, the J call TRBJ2-1; tentative D call: TRBD2 (5 bases). Germline CDR1 is KGHDR and CDR2 is SFDVKD. Trimming removed 5 bases from V and 6 bases from J, with 22 bases in between. The CDR3 totals 17 residues. The CDR3 bases are TGTGCCACCAGTGCTTTTTCCCCCGGACGTGCGGGCAATGAGCAGTTCTTC. Translating gives CATSAFSPGRAGNEQFF.

This clonotype was observed a few times. The V and J genes are TRBV7-9 and TRBJ2-1; 8 positions match TRBD2. V lost 0 bases and J lost 4; bases outside the gene matches: 2. Germline V CDR1 and CDR2: SEHNR, FQNEAQ (reference sequence). The CDR3 loop spans 15 amino acids. CDR3: CASSLAAGAYNEQFF. DNA of the CDR3: TGTGCCAGCAGCTTAGCAGCGGGGGCGTACAATGAGCAGTTCTTC.

The V and J genes are TRBV27 and TRBJ1-1, with no clear D. The germline CDR1 and CDR2 sequences are MNHEY and SMNVEV (reference sequence). The CDR3 contains 16 residues. V lost 7 bases and J lost 2, with 20 bases in between. CDR3 loop: CASTPTPAALNTEAFF. CDR3 nucleotides: TGTGCCAGCACTCCAACCCCGGCAGCGTTAAACACTGAAGCTTTCTTT.

The sample holds many counts of this clonotype. V usage is TRBV12-5 and J usage is TRBJ2-2; 8 nucleotides align to TRBD2. Germline V gives CDR1 LGHNT, CDR2 FRNRAP. V dropped 6 bases and J dropped 6; count of bases not matched to a gene: 12. The CDR3 totals 16 residues. CDR3 amino acids: CASGNNIGGDPGELFF. The CDR3 nucleotides are TGTGCTAGTGGCAACAACATCGGGGGGGACCCCGGGGAGCTGTTTTTT. Based on the CDR3 plus reference TRBV12-5 and TRBJ2-2, the full variable domain is DARVTQTPRHKVTEMGQEVTMRCQPILGHNTVFWYRQTMMQGLELLAYFRNRAPLDDSGMPKDRFSAEMPDATLATLKIQPSEPRDSAVYFCASGNNIGGDPGELFFGEGSRLTVL.

This clonotype showed up many times. The chain joins TRBV20-1 to TRBJ1-2; D not certain. This CDR3 comprises 15 residues. Germline V CDR1 and CDR2: DFQATT, SNEGSKA (reference sequence). The V gene lost 2 bases and the J gene lost 5 bases, with 18 bases spanning the gap. The CDR3 coding sequence is TGCAGTGCTAGAATGGAGTGGCGGACGGAATATGGCTACACCTTC. This sequence encodes CSARMEWRTEYGYTF.

V and J are TRBV5-1 and TRBJ2-3, with TRBD2 matching 8 bases. The CDR3 runs 15 residues. V lost 4 bases, J lost 0 bases, and 4 bases stayed unmatched. The germline V gene encodes CDR1 SGHRS and CDR2 YFSETQ. DNA for the CDR3: TGCGCCAGCAGCCTAGCGGGTAAAAGCACAGATACGCAGTATTTT. This translates into CASSLAGKSTDTQYF.

This clonotype was counted at least ten times. The chain carries TRBV5-1 and TRBJ2-7; 7 nucleotides align to TRBD1. Per the germline V gene, CDR1 is SGHRS and CDR2 is YFSETQ. The junction had 6 bases not matched to a gene; V was cut back by 5 bases and J by 1 base. This CDR3 is built from 14 residues. Written as DNA, the CDR3 is TGCGCCAGCAGACCTGGCAGGGGGTCCTACGAGCAGTACTTC. Amino acids: CASRPGRGSYEQYF. Variable domain in full (rest from reference TRBV5-1 and TRBJ2-7): KAGVTQTPRYLIKTRGQQVTLSCSPISGHRSVSWYQQTPGQGLQFLFEYFSETQRNKGNFPGRFSGRQFSNSRSEMNVSTLELGDSALYLCASRPGRGSYEQYFGPGTRLTVT.

This clonotype was observed a handful of times. This chain links TRBV20-1 with TRBJ1-6, with D maybe TRBD1 (5 bases). The V end was cut by 0 bases, the J end by 7 bases, with 19 bases between. The CDR3 sequence is 17 residues long. Germline CDR1 DFQATT, CDR2 SNEGSKA (reference sequence). Here the CDR3 reads CSARDLTSWGPNSPLHF. Here the CDR3 DNA reads TGCAGTGCTAGAGATCTGACAAGCTGGGGCCCCAATTCACCCCTCCACTTT.